This T cell receptor (beta chain) was documented in a study of shared clonotypes between healthy human individuals. The CDR3 consists of 18 residues. This table comes from immunoSEQ multiplex PCR, and its TCRdb copy is limited to in-frame clones, with some not included. The sample has about 2.3 million clones; approximately 93% are singletons. This clone turned up a few times. V is TRBV21-1 and J is TRBJ1-5; the table's TRBD1 call for D was not verified on the DNA. TRBV21-1 is tagged as a pseudogene. The sequenced sample was naive CD4+ T cells from PBMCs. The subset: CD45RA+ positively selected. The clonotype originates from a man in his late teens or twenties in good health. Some clones in this sample may be carry-over from other donors' samples. The DNA for the CDR3 is TGTGCCAGCAGCCGCCTTACCTCGACAGAGGCCAGCAATCAGCCCCAGCATTTT. Translated: CASSRLTSTEASNQPQHF.